This T cell receptor beta chain was obtained from a study of OX40 agonist ivuxolimab in advanced cancers. Across the whole study: Patients received the agonistic anti-OX40 (CD134) antibody ivuxolimab. The study gave patients intravenous ivuxolimab at 0.01 to 10 mg/kg every 2 weeks.

Unmatched junction bases numbered 2, after V lost 1 base and J lost 3 bases. Germline lookup yields CDR1 KGHSH and CDR2 LQKENI. The CDR3 runs 15 residues. Sampled blood was obtained at baseline, cycle 4 day 1, and cycle 7 day 1. TCRdb keeps only in-frame clones here, not all; method: immunoSEQ multiplex PCR. The repertoire includes roughly 29,000 clones, approximately 86% of them detected once, and around 28% sits in the top ten. The source material was CD4+ or CD8+ T cells sorted from blood, sampled in a trial of the OX40 agonist ivuxolimab. The chain has TRBV18 and TRBJ2-3; 9 nucleotides align to TRBD1. This clonotype was obtained from an adult with an advanced solid tumor such as melanoma, head and neck, liver or kidney cancer. This CDR3 is CASSPQDRGTDTQYF. In DNA form, the CDR3 reads TGTGCCAGCTCACCACAGGACAGGGGTACAGATACGCAGTATTTT.